Listed below are T cell receptor beta chains from one sample, sequenced in a study of regulatory T cells in long-lasting Graves disease. TCRdb passed the multiplex PCR reads through MiXCR, listing each CDR3 protein once. This table has around 320,000 distinct CDR3 sequences, approximately 15% appearing once. The sample was also reused in another study, on T cells in Graves' hyperthyroidism and ophthalmopathy.

The material was peripheral blood mononuclear cells (PBMCs), obtained at new diagnosis, from a patient treated with antithyroid drugs. These receptors were obtained from a man aged 35 to 55 with Graves disease. Each CDR3 is given with its conserved first and last residue. Fields, in order: J gene, D gene, clone size, V gene, CDR3 protein, CDR3 DNA. D genes are given only for firm matches. Clone sizes are given selectively: once, few, many, or a class where the clone is expanded.

j_call: TRBJ1-2
d_call: .
clone_size: many
v_call: TRBV18
cdr3_aa: CASSPQNGDGYTF
cdr3_nt: TGTGCCAGCTCACCACAGAATGGGGATGGCTACACCTTC

j_call: TRBJ2-7
d_call: TRBD1
clone_size: many
v_call: TRBV20-1
cdr3_aa: CSARNRDRVTYEQYF
cdr3_nt: TGCAGTGCTAGAAACCGGGACAGGGTGACCTACGAGCAGTACTTC

j_call: TRBJ2-3
d_call: .
clone_size: .
v_call: TRBV9
cdr3_aa: CASGGGSGDTQYF
cdr3_nt: TGTGCCAGCGGGGGCGGGAGTGGAGATACGCAGTATTTT

j_call: TRBJ2-6
d_call: .
clone_size: many
v_call: TRBV3-1
cdr3_aa: CASSQDLAGLSGANVLTF
cdr3_nt: TGTGCCAGCAGCCAAGATTTGGCGGGGCTCTCTGGGGCCAACGTCCTGACTTTC

j_call: TRBJ2-3
d_call: TRBD2
clone_size: once
v_call: TRBV24-1
cdr3_aa: CATSVSGGSTGTQYF
cdr3_nt: TGTGCCACCAGTGTTAGCGGGGGCTCCACAGGTACGCAGTATTTC

j_call: TRBJ1-5
d_call: .
clone_size: many
v_call: TRBV2
cdr3_aa: CASSELGAQPQHF
cdr3_nt: TGTGCCAGCAGCGAGCTGGGCGCTCAGCCCCAGCATTTT

j_call: TRBJ2-3
d_call: TRBD2
clone_size: .
v_call: TRBV5-4
cdr3_aa: CASSPTSGDTQYF
cdr3_nt: TGTGCCAGCAGCCCGACTAGCGGAGATACGCAGTATTTT

j_call: TRBJ2-2
d_call: .
clone_size: many
v_call: TRBV6-5
cdr3_aa: CASSYSIEGAGELFF
cdr3_nt: TGTGCCAGCAGTTACTCGATCGAGGGGGCCGGGGAGCTGTTTTTT

j_call: TRBJ1-2
d_call: TRBD1
clone_size: many
v_call: TRBV28
cdr3_aa: CASSNDRVYGYTF
cdr3_nt: TGTGCCAGCAGTAACGACAGGGTTTATGGCTACACCTTC

j_call: TRBJ1-2
d_call: .
clone_size: few
v_call: TRBV12-3/TRBV12-4
cdr3_aa: CASSHRRIGGYTF
cdr3_nt: TGTGCCAGCAGTCACCGTAGGATAGGTGGCTACACCTTC

j_call: TRBJ2-6
d_call: .
clone_size: .
v_call: TRBV25-1
cdr3_aa: CASSERRGFGANVLTF
cdr3_nt: TGTGCCAGCAGTGAAAGAAGGGGTTTTGGGGCCAACGTCCTGACTTTC

j_call: TRBJ2-3
d_call: TRBD2
clone_size: .
v_call: TRBV20-1
cdr3_aa: CSARPSGGRIGLPQYF
cdr3_nt: TGCAGTGCTAGGCCTTCGGGGGGGAGGATCGGATTGCCGCAGTATTTT

j_call: TRBJ2-5
d_call: TRBD2
clone_size: few
v_call: TRBV6-4
cdr3_aa: CASSYPGGGTQYF
cdr3_nt: TGTGCCAGCAGTTACCCGGGGGGAGGGACCCAGTACTTC

j_call: TRBJ2-2
d_call: .
clone_size: .
v_call: TRBV30
cdr3_aa: CAWYRTGELLF
cdr3_nt: TGTGCCTGGTACAGGACCGGGGAGCTGCTTTTT

j_call: TRBJ2-5
d_call: .
clone_size: many
v_call: TRBV12-3/TRBV12-4
cdr3_aa: CASSFGQKETQYF
cdr3_nt: TGTGCCAGCAGTTTCGGTCAGAAGGAGACCCAGTACTTC

j_call: TRBJ1-2
d_call: .
clone_size: many
v_call: TRBV20-1
cdr3_aa: CSASRLGETYGYTF
cdr3_nt: TGCAGTGCTAGCCGCCTGGGAGAGACCTATGGCTACACCTTC

j_call: TRBJ1-6
d_call: .
clone_size: many
v_call: TRBV28
cdr3_aa: CASEGGQSSPLHF
cdr3_nt: TGTGCCAGCGAGGGGGGTCAGAGCTCACCCCTCCACTTT

j_call: TRBJ2-5
d_call: TRBD2
clone_size: .
v_call: TRBV5-1
cdr3_aa: CASSLAREGMETQYF
cdr3_nt: TGCGCCAGCAGCTTGGCACGGGAGGGGATGGAGACCCAGTACTTC

j_call: TRBJ1-2
d_call: .
clone_size: many
v_call: TRBV2
cdr3_aa: CASSLGRGYTF
cdr3_nt: TGTGCCAGCAGTCTAGGTCGAGGCTACACCTTC

j_call: TRBJ1-5
d_call: .
clone_size: .
v_call: TRBV20-1
cdr3_aa: CSAFNQNQPQHF
cdr3_nt: TGCAGTGCTTTTAACCAGAATCAGCCCCAGCATTTT

j_call: TRBJ2-2
d_call: .
clone_size: few
v_call: TRBV18
cdr3_aa: CASSVQSLRYTGELFF
cdr3_nt: TGTGCCAGCTCCGTCCAATCCCTCCGATACACCGGGGAGCTGTTTTTT

j_call: TRBJ1-1
d_call: .
clone_size: many
v_call: TRBV18
cdr3_aa: CASSQRMTVNTEAFF
cdr3_nt: TGTGCCAGCTCACAAAGAATGACGGTGAACACTGAAGCTTTCTTT

j_call: TRBJ1-4
d_call: TRBD1
clone_size: many
v_call: TRBV20-1
cdr3_aa: CSAGDRGKLFF
cdr3_nt: TGCAGTGCTGGGGACAGGGGGAAACTGTTTTTT

j_call: TRBJ1-1
d_call: .
clone_size: .
v_call: TRBV29-1
cdr3_aa: CSVEENSNTEAFF
cdr3_nt: TGCAGCGTTGAAGAAAACAGTAACACTGAAGCTTTCTTT

j_call: TRBJ1-1
d_call: .
clone_size: few
v_call: TRBV7-9
cdr3_aa: CASSLEGETEAFF
cdr3_nt: TGTGCCAGCAGCTTAGAAGGAGAGACTGAAGCTTTCTTT

j_call: TRBJ2-2
d_call: .
clone_size: many
v_call: TRBV11-3
cdr3_aa: CASSPPSRAGELFF
cdr3_nt: TGTGCCAGCAGCCCGCCGAGTAGGGCCGGGGAGCTGTTTTTT

j_call: TRBJ2-5
d_call: .
clone_size: many
v_call: TRBV2
cdr3_aa: CASSEQGQETQYF
cdr3_nt: TGTGCCAGCAGTGAACAGGGACAAGAGACCCAGTACTTC

j_call: TRBJ2-2
d_call: TRBD1
clone_size: .
v_call: TRBV2
cdr3_aa: CVSRGQGRTGELFF
cdr3_nt: TGTGTCAGCCGTGGACAGGGTCGGACCGGGGAGCTGTTTTTT

j_call: TRBJ2-7
d_call: TRBD1
clone_size: many
v_call: TRBV2
cdr3_aa: CASRDRVHEQYF
cdr3_nt: TGTGCCAGCAGGGACAGGGTCCACGAGCAGTACTTC

j_call: TRBJ2-7
d_call: .
clone_size: .
v_call: TRBV28
cdr3_aa: CASRAPGWRLLEQYF
cdr3_nt: TGTGCCAGCAGGGCGCCAGGGTGGCGCCTCCTCGAGCAGTACTTC

j_call: TRBJ1-1
d_call: .
clone_size: many
v_call: TRBV7-9
cdr3_aa: CASSLGWEGDTEAFF
cdr3_nt: TGTGCCAGCAGCCTTGGATGGGAAGGGGACACTGAAGCTTTCTTT

j_call: TRBJ2-7
d_call: .
clone_size: .
v_call: TRBV2
cdr3_aa: CASSDPGRQYF
cdr3_nt: TGTGCCAGCAGTGACCCGGGACGGCAGTACTTC

j_call: TRBJ2-1
d_call: .
clone_size: few
v_call: TRBV12-3/TRBV12-4
cdr3_aa: CASRQTMGEQFF
cdr3_nt: TGTGCCAGCAGACAAACCATGGGAGAGCAGTTCTTC

j_call: TRBJ2-3
d_call: TRBD1
clone_size: many
v_call: TRBV5-1
cdr3_aa: CASSLSLQGAGDTQYF
cdr3_nt: TGCGCCAGCAGCTTGTCCCTGCAGGGGGCGGGGGATACGCAGTATTTT

j_call: TRBJ2-3
d_call: TRBD1
clone_size: many
v_call: TRBV20-1
cdr3_aa: CSARDQGQGQRTQYF
cdr3_nt: TGCAGTGCTAGAGATCAGGGTCAGGGACAGAGGACGCAGTATTTT

j_call: TRBJ2-4
d_call: .
clone_size: .
v_call: TRBV14
cdr3_aa: CASSQERTGIQYF
cdr3_nt: TGTGCCAGCAGCCAAGAACGGACTGGCATTCAGTACTTC

j_call: TRBJ1-5
d_call: .
clone_size: few
v_call: TRBV5-1
cdr3_aa: CASSFDGHSNQPQHF
cdr3_nt: TGCGCCAGCAGCTTTGACGGTCATAGCAATCAGCCCCAGCATTTT

j_call: TRBJ1-2
d_call: .
clone_size: .
v_call: TRBV3-1
cdr3_aa: CASSPSGNYGYTF
cdr3_nt: TGTGCCAGCAGCCCCTCCGGCAATTATGGCTACACCTTC

j_call: TRBJ2-5
d_call: TRBD2
clone_size: many
v_call: TRBV27
cdr3_aa: CASRFTGGTETQYF
cdr3_nt: TGTGCCAGCAGATTTACGGGGGGAACGGAGACCCAGTACTTC

j_call: TRBJ2-6
d_call: .
clone_size: .
v_call: TRBV11-3
cdr3_aa: CASTVGDPLSGANVLTF
cdr3_nt: TGTGCCAGCACCGTTGGGGACCCTCTCTCTGGGGCCAACGTCCTGACTTTC